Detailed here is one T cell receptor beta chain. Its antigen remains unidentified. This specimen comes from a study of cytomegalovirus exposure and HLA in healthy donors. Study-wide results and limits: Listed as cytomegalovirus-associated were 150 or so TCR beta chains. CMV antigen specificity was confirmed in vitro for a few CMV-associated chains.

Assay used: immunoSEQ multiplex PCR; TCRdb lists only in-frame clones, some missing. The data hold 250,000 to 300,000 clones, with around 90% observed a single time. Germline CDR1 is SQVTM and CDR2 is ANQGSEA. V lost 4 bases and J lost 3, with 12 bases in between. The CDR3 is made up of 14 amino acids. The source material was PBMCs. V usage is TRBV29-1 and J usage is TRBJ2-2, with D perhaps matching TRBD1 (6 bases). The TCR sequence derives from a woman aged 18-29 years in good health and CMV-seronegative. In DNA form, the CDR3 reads TGCAGCGTTGGGCAGGGGTCCGACACCGGGGAGCTGTTTTTT. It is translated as CSVGQGSDTGELFF.